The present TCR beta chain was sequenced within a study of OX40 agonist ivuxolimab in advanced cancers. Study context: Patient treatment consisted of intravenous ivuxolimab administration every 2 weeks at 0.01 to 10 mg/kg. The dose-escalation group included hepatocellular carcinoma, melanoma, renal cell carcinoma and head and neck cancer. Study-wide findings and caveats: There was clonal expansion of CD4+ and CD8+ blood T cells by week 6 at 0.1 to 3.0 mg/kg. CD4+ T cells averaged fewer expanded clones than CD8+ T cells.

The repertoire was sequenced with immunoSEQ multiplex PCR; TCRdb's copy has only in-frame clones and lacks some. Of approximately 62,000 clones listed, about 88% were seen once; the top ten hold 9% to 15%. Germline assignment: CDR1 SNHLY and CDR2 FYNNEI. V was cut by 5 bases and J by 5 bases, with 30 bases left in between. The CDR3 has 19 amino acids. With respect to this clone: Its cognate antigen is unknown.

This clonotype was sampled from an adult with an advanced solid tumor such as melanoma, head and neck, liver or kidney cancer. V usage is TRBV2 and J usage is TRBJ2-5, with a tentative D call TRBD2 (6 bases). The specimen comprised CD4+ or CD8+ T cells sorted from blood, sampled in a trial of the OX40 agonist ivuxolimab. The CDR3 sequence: CASSPRRAIPGPWGETQYF. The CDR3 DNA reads TGTGCCAGCAGTCCACGGAGGGCCATCCCGGGTCCCTGGGGGGAGACCCAGTACTTC.